Reported below is one T cell receptor beta chain. This clonotype was counted a few times. This receptor's antigen is unknown. No base-level quality is on record; no much larger clone is a single base apart. These data originate in a study of response to subunit inactivated influenza vaccine (dated by TCRdb to 2017 to 2018). In terms of the full investigation: The study used deep quantitative T cell receptor repertoire profiling to track responses to a trivalent subunit inactivated influenza vaccine.

Study-wide findings and limitations: It was suggested by the authors that each seasonal influenza vaccination may recruit only a limited number of new T cells.

Library preparation was by RT-PCR. Sequenced using an Illumina HiSeq 2500. TCRdb handled the public reads itself, with Q25 trimming in fastp and clone calling in MiXCR, and kept productive beta chains. All rows with the same CDR3 protein become a single entry with the most common DNA and genes. For this sample the table gives some 520,000 distinct CDR3 sequences, of which about 17% were detected only once. 2.5% to 3.5% of the sample rests with the top ten. V and J are truncated by 8 bases and 3 bases respectively, leaving an intervening sequence of 10 bases. CDR1 MNHEY and CDR2 SVGEGT were looked up in the germline V gene. CDR3 length: 12 amino acids, cysteine to phenylalanine. The entry retains the CDR3 DNA only, 36 bases that are in frame from base 1.

Here the chain combines TRBV6-2 or TRBV6-3 and TRBJ1-1; TRBD1 is a possible D gene, resting on 5 matching bases. This clonotype was obtained from a man aged 45 to 75 who received an inactivated influenza vaccine. Donor details come from another sample of the same person, matched by shared clones. The sequencing here drew on CD4+ T cells sorted from PBMCs, taken 23 months after vaccination. The CDR3 protein sequence reads: CASAKGHTEAFF. The nucleotide sequence reads TGTGCCAGCGCCAAGGGACACACTGAAGCTTTCTTT.